The T cell receptor beta chain under discussion was sequenced for a study of shared clonotypes between healthy human individuals. The table came from immunoSEQ multiplex PCR; TCRdb's copy has only in-frame clones and leaves some out. The sample records over a million clones, around 97% being singletons. Germline V gene sequence: CDR1 SGDLS, CDR2 YYNGEE. The CDR3 length is 14 residues. V lost 0 bases, J lost 3 bases, and 10 bases lay in between. The clonotype originates from a young man in good health. Sequenced: naive CD4+ T cells sorted from blood. The subset here: CD45RA+ positively selected. The chain links TRBV9 to TRBJ2-7, with a weak D call TRBD2 (6 bases). The CDR3: CASSVEPGLYEQYF. In DNA form, the CDR3 reads TGTGCCAGCAGCGTAGAACCGGGACTCTACGAGCAGTACTTC.